The clone carrying this T cell receptor beta chain was seen a handful of times. The entry originates in a study of T cells in Graves' hyperthyroidism and ophthalmopathy. Using RNA transcripts as the source, TCR beta CDR3 regions were amplified. The HTBI primer set drove a first-round RT-PCR of the TCR CDR3. TCRdb itself ran the multiplex PCR reads through MiXCR, one entry per CDR3 protein. The table lists roughly 650,000 distinct CDR3 sequences, more than 15% of them singletons. Germline V lookup: CDR1 DFQATT, CDR2 SNEGSKA (reference sequence). V gave up 1 base and J gave up 8 bases; unmatched junction bases: 3. The length of the CDR3 is 14 residues. Patients were excluded for uncontrolled infection, other autoimmune disease, pregnancy or lactation. Used for diagnoses were clinical symptoms, serum thyroxine and TRAb, thyroid ultrasound and orbital computed tomography. Using around 10 ml of fresh peripheral blood, PBMCs were prepared.

Material: blood. The chain joins TRBV20-1 to TRBJ2-1; 12 nucleotides align to TRBD2. This TCR came from a woman between 35 and 50 years old with Graves' ophthalmopathy. The DNA for the CDR3 is TGCAGTGCTAGAGGGACTAGCGGGAACTATGAGCAGTTCTTC. Residues: CSARGTSGNYEQFF.